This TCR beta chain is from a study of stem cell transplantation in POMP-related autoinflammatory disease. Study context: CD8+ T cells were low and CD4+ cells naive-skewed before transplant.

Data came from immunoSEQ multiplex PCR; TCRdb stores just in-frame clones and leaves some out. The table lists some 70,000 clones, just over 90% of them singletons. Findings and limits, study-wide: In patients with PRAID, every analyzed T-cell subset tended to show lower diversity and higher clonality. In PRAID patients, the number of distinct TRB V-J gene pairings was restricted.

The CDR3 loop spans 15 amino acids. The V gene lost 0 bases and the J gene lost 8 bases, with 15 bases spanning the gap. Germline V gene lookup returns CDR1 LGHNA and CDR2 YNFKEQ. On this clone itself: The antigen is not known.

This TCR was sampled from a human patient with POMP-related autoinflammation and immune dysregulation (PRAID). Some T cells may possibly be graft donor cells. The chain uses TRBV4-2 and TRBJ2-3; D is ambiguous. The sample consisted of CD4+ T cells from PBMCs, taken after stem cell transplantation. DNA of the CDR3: TGTGCCAGCAGCCAAGAACCCCCAGCGCCGGCTACGCAGTATTTT. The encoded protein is CASSQEPPAPATQYF.